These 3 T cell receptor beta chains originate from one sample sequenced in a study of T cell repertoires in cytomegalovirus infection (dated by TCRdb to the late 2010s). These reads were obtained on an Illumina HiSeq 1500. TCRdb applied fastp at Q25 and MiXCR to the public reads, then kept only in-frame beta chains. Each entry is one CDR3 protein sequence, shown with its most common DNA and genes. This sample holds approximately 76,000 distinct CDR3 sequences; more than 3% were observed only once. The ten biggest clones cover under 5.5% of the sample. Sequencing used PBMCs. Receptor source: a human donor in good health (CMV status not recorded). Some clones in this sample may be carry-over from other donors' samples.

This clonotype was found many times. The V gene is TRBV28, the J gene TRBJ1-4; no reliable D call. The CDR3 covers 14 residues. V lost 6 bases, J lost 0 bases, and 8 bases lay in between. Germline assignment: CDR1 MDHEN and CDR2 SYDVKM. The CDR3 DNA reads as TGTGCCAGCAGCAAGAAAGCAACTAATGAAAAACTGTTTTTT. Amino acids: CASSKKATNEKLFF.

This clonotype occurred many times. The CDR3 DNA reads TGCGCCAGCAGCCAAGAGGACCGATCCTACAATGAGCAGTTCTTC. Encoded protein: CASSQEDRSYNEQFF. This chain links TRBV4-3 with TRBJ2-1; D is unresolved. Germline CDR1 reads LGHNA; CDR2 reads YSLEER. The CDR3 length is 15 residues. The germline V and J ends were trimmed by 0 bases and 1 base, with 7 bases remaining between them.

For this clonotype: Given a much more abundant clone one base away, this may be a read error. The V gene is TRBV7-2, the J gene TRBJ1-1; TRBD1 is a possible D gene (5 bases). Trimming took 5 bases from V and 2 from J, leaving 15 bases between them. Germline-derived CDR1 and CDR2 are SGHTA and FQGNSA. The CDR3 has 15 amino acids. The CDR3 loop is CASSRRDGTNTEAFF. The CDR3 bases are TGTGCCAGCAGCAGACGGGACGGAACAAACACTGAAGCTTTCTTT.